A single sample gave rise to the 32 T cell receptor beta chains below, sequenced in a study of cytomegalovirus exposure and HLA in healthy donors (dated 2017 in TCRdb). Receptor libraries were prepared by the immunoSEQ multiplex PCR assay. What TCRdb holds here is the immuneACCESS table cut down to in-frame rearrangements. Part of the clones is not present; checked against another copy, under half of the missing clones reflect an unresolved V gene, and the others are unexplained. The sample table contains some 140,000 clones; only one count was recorded for around 84% of them. The ten largest clones add up to approximately 2% of the sample. Sequences were obtained from PBMCs. Receptors were obtained from a human donor in good health.

V gene TRBV9 combines with J gene TRBJ2-7; TRBD1 aligns across 7 bases. CDR3 length: 13 amino acids. Germline loops: CDR1 SGDLS, CDR2 YYNGEE. V shed 4 bases, J shed 5 bases, and the junction held 6 bases outside the gene matches. CDR3 residues: CASSTGQEHEQYF. DNA of the CDR3: TGTGCCAGCAGCACAGGACAGGAACACGAGCAGTACTTC.

This rearrangement joins TRBV2 to TRBJ2-7; D unclear. The germline V and J ends were trimmed by 11 bases and 2 bases, with 28 bases remaining between them. The CDR3 runs 17 residues. The germline V gene encodes CDR1 SNHLY and CDR2 FYNNEI. CDR3 sequence (DNA): TGTGCCCATATGTTTGCACCCGGCAGCGCCGTCACCTACGAGCAGTACTTC. This sequence encodes CAHMFAPGSAVTYEQYF. The full variable domain, completed using reference TRBV2 and TRBJ2-7, is EPEVTQTPSHQVTQMGQEVILRCVPISNHLYFYWYRQILGQKVEFLVSFYNNEISEKSEIFDDQFSVERPDGSNFTLKIRSTKLEDSAMYFCAHMFAPGSAVTYEQYFGPGTRLTVT.

J is TRBJ2-1 and V is TRBV2; TRBD1 matches 12 bases. The ends lost 7 bases at V and 6 bases at J; junction bases unmatched: 4. This CDR3 spans 14 amino acids. Per the germline V gene, CDR1 is SNHLY and CDR2 is FYNNEI. CDR3 nucleotide sequence: TGTGCCAGCAATCCGGGACAGGGGGCCAATGAGCAGTTCTTC. Encoded protein: CASNPGQGANEQFF.

V is TRBV5-4 and J is TRBJ2-7, with D perhaps TRBD2 (5 bases). V gave up 2 bases and J gave up 5 bases, with 23 bases separating them. Germline V gene lookup returns CDR1 SGHNT and CDR2 YYREEE (reference sequence). The CDR3 is 17 residues long. CDR3 sequence reads: CASSFSLSSDGINEQYF. The CDR3 nucleotides read TGTGCCAGCAGCTTTAGCCTGTCTTCGGACGGGATCAACGAGCAGTACTTC. Complete variable domain (other parts from reference TRBV5-4 and TRBJ2-7): ETGVTQSPTHLIKTRGQQVTLRCSSQSGHNTVSWYQQALGQGPQFIFQYYREEENGRGNFPPRFSGLQFPNYSSELNVNALELDDSALYLCASSFSLSSDGINEQYFGPGTRLTVT.

This clone was recorded only once. The chain couples TRBV29-1 to TRBJ2-7, with 11 bases aligning to TRBD2. The J segment lost 2 bases and the V segment lost 0 bases, leaving 15 bases of the junction unmatched. The V gene's germline CDR1 is SQVTM and CDR2 ANQGSEA. The CDR3 has 19 residues. The CDR3 sequence is CSVEDVMVVAGGLTYEQYF. For the CDR3, the DNA is TGCAGCGTTGAAGATGTAATGGTTGTAGCGGGAGGGCTGACCTACGAGCAGTACTTC.

The J gene is TRBJ1-5, the V gene TRBV5-1; 7 bases map to TRBD1. The junction had 3 bases not matched to a gene; V was cut back by 0 bases and J by 3 bases. The CDR3 totals 15 residues. Germline V gives CDR1 SGHRS, CDR2 YFSETQ. CDR3 sequence: CASSLEGADNQPQHF. CDR3 bases: TGCGCCAGCAGCTTGGAGGGGGCGGACAATCAGCCCCAGCATTTT.

V gene TRBV5-4 combines with J gene TRBJ1-4; unclear D gene. The germline V gene has CDR1 SGHNT and CDR2 YYREEE (reference sequence). With 3 bases removed from V and 7 bases from J, the gap between germline ends came to 13 bases. This CDR3 comprises 14 residues. The chain's CDR3 is CASSSTYRGEKLFF. DNA of the CDR3: TGTGCCAGCAGCTCTACCTACCGGGGTGAAAAACTGTTTTTT.

V is TRBV5-1 and J is TRBJ2-5, with 7 nucleotides matching TRBD1. Germline V gene lookup returns CDR1 SGHRS and CDR2 YFSETQ. After removal of 1 base from V and 4 bases from J, the junction contained 4 bases not matched to a gene. There are 14 residues in the CDR3. In DNA form, the CDR3 reads TGCGCCAGCAGCTTGAGGACAGGACGAGAGACCCAGTACTTC. Amino acid sequence: CASSLRTGRETQYF. Looking up the rest from reference TRBV5-1 and TRBJ2-5 gives the full variable domain: KAGVTQTPRYLIKTRGQQVTLSCSPISGHRSVSWYQQTPGQGLQFLFEYFSETQRNKGNFPGRFSGRQFSNSRSEMNVSTLELGDSALYLCASSLRTGRETQYFGPGTRLLVL.

The chain is built from TRBV5-4 and TRBJ2-5, with 14 bases fitting TRBD2. CDR3 length: 16 amino acids. V lost 4 bases, J lost 2 bases, and 4 bases stayed unmatched. Germline V gene lookup returns CDR1 SGHNT and CDR2 YYREEE (reference sequence). This chain's CDR3 is CASSKGTSGGQETQYF. As DNA, the CDR3 is TGTGCCAGCAGCAAAGGGACTAGCGGGGGTCAAGAGACCCAGTACTTC.

This clone was picked up one time. Different DNA sequences within this sample yield the same CDR3. V usage is TRBV6-1 and J usage is TRBJ2-7, with TRBD2 matching over 12 bases. Germline values: CDR1 MNHNS, CDR2 SASEGT. Germline trimming cut 1 base from V and 2 bases from J; bases unmatched to any gene: 0. CDR3 length: 15 residues. This CDR3 reads CASSEGLAGAYEQYF. CDR3 in DNA: TGTGCCAGCAGTGAAGGACTAGCGGGGGCCTACGAGCAGTACTTC.

The V call is TRBV6-5, the J call TRBJ1-5, with 8 bases fitting TRBD1. This CDR3 is 15 amino acids long. Germline CDR1 reads MNHEY; CDR2 reads SVGAGI. The V and J ends lost 6 bases and 1 base, in that order; junction bases with no gene match: 5. The CDR3 sequence: CASRPDRGSNQPQHF. DNA for the CDR3: TGTGCCAGCAGACCTGACAGGGGAAGCAATCAGCCCCAGCATTTT.

The CDR3 nucleotides are TGTGCCAGCAGTTTATTCTACAGGGCCCCTGTGCAGTTCTTC. Translated: CASSLFYRAPVQFF. The chain joins TRBV27 to TRBJ2-1; D is perhaps TRBD1 (6 bases). Trimming left V 1 base short and J 12 bases short, with 16 bases between. Germline V gene data show CDR1 as MNHEY and CDR2 as SMNVEV (reference sequence). This CDR3 has 14 residues.

The gene calls are TRBV11-2 and TRBJ2-2, with D possibly being TRBD2 (5 bases). Germline loops: CDR1 SGHAT, CDR2 FQNNGV. This CDR3 is built from 15 residues. Trimming took off 6 bases at V and 1 base at J, with 12 bases between the two ends. The CDR3 reads CASSPISGNTGELFF. CDR3 sequence (DNA): TGTGCCAGCAGTCCCATAAGCGGGAACACCGGGGAGCTGTTTTTT. The whole variable domain, remainder taken from reference TRBV11-2 and TRBJ2-2, is EAGVAQSPRYKIIEKRQSVAFWCNPISGHATLYWYQQILGQGPKLLIQFQNNGVVDDSQLPKDRFSAERLKGVDSTLKIQPAKLEDSAVYLCASSPISGNTGELFFGEGSRLTVL.

The chain has TRBV13 and TRBJ2-3; 9 bases match TRBD1. In germline, CDR1 is PRHDT, CDR2 FYEKMQ (reference sequence). With V trimmed by 5 bases and J by 4 bases, 10 bases remained unmatched. This CDR3 region has 16 residues. The CDR3 DNA follows: TGTGCCAGCAGCAACTCCGGGACAGGGAAAGCAGATACGCAGTATTTT. The encoded protein is CASSNSGTGKADTQYF.

The CDR3 region is CASSDGTENTEAFF. The CDR3 DNA reads as TGTGCCAGCAGTGACGGGACAGAGAACACTGAAGCTTTCTTT. The chain recombines TRBV6-4 with TRBJ1-1; the match to TRBD1 covers 7 bases. After removal of 2 bases from V and 1 base from J, the junction contained 1 base not matched to a gene. Germline V lookup: CDR1 MRHNA, CDR2 SNTAGT. The CDR3 totals 14 residues.

V gene TRBV19 combines with J gene TRBJ2-4; D uncertain. Germline V gives CDR1 LNHDA, CDR2 SQIVND (reference sequence). CDR3 length: 13 residues. The V end lost 3 bases, the J end lost 6 bases, and 9 bases lay between the germline ends. The CDR3: CASSMGRINIQYF. In nucleotides, the CDR3 is TGTGCCAGTAGTATGGGCCGGATAAACATTCAGTACTTC.

V gene TRBV6-5 combines with J gene TRBJ2-1; D gene unclear. Looked up from germline, CDR1 is MNHEY and CDR2 is SVGAGI. The CDR3 sequence is 14 residues long. With 5 bases removed from V and 0 bases from J, the gap between germline ends came to 8 bases. The CDR3: CASSTPSSYNEQFF. CDR3 DNA: TGTGCCAGCAGTACTCCGAGCTCCTACAATGAGCAGTTCTTC.

The rearrangement joins TRBV27 to TRBJ2-1; D gene ambiguous. Between the trimmed V and J ends, which lost 0 bases and 12 bases, there was a span of 12 bases. Looked up from germline, CDR1 is MNHEY and CDR2 is SMNVEV (reference sequence). This CDR3 is built from 13 residues. CDR3 bases: TGTGCCAGCAGTTTATCCGGTGCTCTGGTGCAGTTCTTC. Protein: CASSLSGALVQFF.

V gene TRBV7-8 combines with J gene TRBJ2-7; TRBD2 agrees at 7 bases. V dropped 1 base and J dropped 7; count of bases not matched to a gene: 1. Germline CDR1 SGHVS, CDR2 FQNEAQ. The CDR3 covers 12 residues. CDR3 nucleotide sequence: TGTGCCAGCAGCTTAGGCGGGGGAGAGCAGTACTTC. It encodes CASSLGGGEQYF.

This chain connects TRBV30 to TRBJ2-7; 8 positions match TRBD2. CDR1 is GTSNPN, CDR2 SVGIG, per germline (reference sequence). CDR3 length: 15 residues. J was trimmed by 3 bases and V by 5 bases; bases with no gene match: 12. CDR3 nucleotide sequence: TGTGCCTGGGGGGCCAAATTAGCGGGAATCTACGAGCAGTACTTC. This codes for CAWGAKLAGIYEQYF.

CDR3 sequence: CASSSPSASHSEGGYTF. The CDR3 DNA is TGTGCCAGCAGTTCCCCCTCGGCCTCGCACAGCGAGGGTGGCTACACCTTC. This chain joins TRBV28 and TRBJ1-2; no clear D. CDR1 MDHEN and CDR2 SYDVKM come from the germline V gene. The CDR3 is 17 amino acids. V lost 4 bases to trimming and J lost 7 bases, with 25 bases between them.

CDR3 residues: CASSQYGGGEQFF. Written as DNA, the CDR3 is TGTGCCAGCAGCCAGTACGGGGGTGGTGAGCAGTTCTTC. The chain carries TRBV14 and TRBJ2-1, with D maybe TRBD2 (6 bases). Trimming left V 3 bases short and J 9 bases short, with 12 bases between. This CDR3 has 13 residues. Looked up from germline, CDR1 is SGHDN and CDR2 is FVKESK.

The V gene is TRBV5-1, the J gene TRBJ2-1, with TRBD1 matching over 7 bases. V shed 4 bases, J shed 4 bases, and the junction held 11 bases outside the gene matches. This CDR3 spans 16 amino acids. CDR1 is SGHRS, CDR2 YFSETQ, per germline. The CDR3 loop is CASSPRQQGLYNEQFF. The CDR3, as DNA: TGCGCCAGCAGCCCCCGGCAACAGGGGCTATACAATGAGCAGTTCTTC. Full variable domain (rest looked up from reference TRBV5-1 and TRBJ2-1): KAGVTQTPRYLIKTRGQQVTLSCSPISGHRSVSWYQQTPGQGLQFLFEYFSETQRNKGNFPGRFSGRQFSNSRSEMNVSTLELGDSALYLCASSPRQQGLYNEQFFGPGTRLTVL.

The rearrangement joins TRBV4-1 to TRBJ1-5; 10 bases fit TRBD1. The CDR3 runs to 15 residues. Germline V gene sequence: CDR1 MGHRA, CDR2 YSYEKL. V dropped 2 bases and J dropped 7; count of bases not matched to a gene: 5. CDR3 amino acids: CASSQIRDRGQPQHF. CDR3 coding DNA: TGCGCCAGCAGCCAAATCCGGGACAGGGGCCAGCCCCAGCATTTT.

The chain employs TRBV14 and TRBJ2-1, with TRBD2 identical over 10 bases. V dropped 1 base and J dropped 4; count of bases not matched to a gene: 1. The CDR3 spans 15 residues. The germline gives CDR1 SGHDN, CDR2 FVKESK. This CDR3 reads CASSQASGGYNEQFF. In DNA form, the CDR3 reads TGTGCCAGCAGCCAAGCTAGCGGGGGATACAATGAGCAGTTCTTC.

J is TRBJ2-7 and V is TRBV13; D gene ambiguous. The CDR3 consists of 12 residues. Germline loops: CDR1 PRHDT, CDR2 FYEKMQ (reference sequence). Trimming shortened V by 6 bases and J by 0 bases, and 6 bases separated the two germline ends. In DNA, the CDR3 is TGTGCCAGCAGTCCTACCTCCTACGAGCAGTACTTC. Protein product: CASSPTSYEQYF.

This rearrangement joins TRBV2 to TRBJ1-1; possible D gene TRBD1, 6 bases. V was pared by 6 bases and J by 0 bases, with 11 bases between. Per germline, CDR1 SNHLY and CDR2 FYNNEI. CDR3 length equals 14 residues. CDR3 nucleotides: TGTGCCAGCAGGAACAGGGAAATGAACACTGAAGCTTTCTTT. Its protein is CASRNREMNTEAFF.

The gene calls are TRBV28 and TRBJ2-2; a possible D gene is TRBD1 (6 bases). The V and J ends lost 8 bases and 0 bases respectively, with 13 bases between them. The CDR3 extends over 15 amino acids. Per germline, CDR1 MDHEN and CDR2 SYDVKM. For the CDR3, the DNA is TGTGCCAGCCTACAGGGATTCGCGAACACCGGGGAGCTGTTTTTT. It is translated as CASLQGFANTGELFF.

The chain combines TRBV19 with TRBJ2-1; TRBD2 matches at 12 bases. CDR1 is LNHDA, CDR2 SQIVND, per germline (reference sequence). This CDR3 has 16 amino acids. Losses at the gene ends were 5 bases for V and 6 bases for J; bases not matched to a gene: 8. The CDR3 is CASSWLAGGRVNEQFF. CDR3 sequence (DNA): TGTGCCAGTAGTTGGCTAGCGGGGGGGCGGGTCAATGAGCAGTTCTTC.

The chain employs TRBV5-6 and TRBJ1-1; D gene ambiguous. This CDR3 region has 15 residues. Deletions cut 2 bases from V and 2 bases from J, with 13 bases between. CDR1 and CDR2 (germline): SGHDT, YYEEEE. CDR3 protein: CASSFREKTNTEAFF. CDR3 nucleotide sequence: TGTGCCAGCAGCTTTCGGGAGAAGACCAACACTGAAGCTTTCTTT. The variable domain in full, completed from reference TRBV5-6 and TRBJ1-1, reads DAGVTQSPTHLIKTRGQQVTLRCSPKSGHDTVSWYQQALGQGPQFIFQYYEEEERQRGNFPDRFSGHQFPNYSSELNVNALLLGDSALYLCASSFREKTNTEAFFGQGTRLTVV.

J is TRBJ2-1 and V is TRBV29-1, with 9 bases aligning to TRBD1. Unmatched junction bases numbered 6, after V lost 3 bases and J lost 3 bases. Germline V gene data show CDR1 as SQVTM and CDR2 as ANQGSEA. This CDR3 comprises 15 residues. The CDR3 sequence: CSVEGTGSNYNEQFF. DNA for the CDR3: TGCAGCGTTGAGGGGACAGGGTCCAACTACAATGAGCAGTTCTTC.

The V call is TRBV5-1, the J call TRBJ2-4; 9 nucleotides line up with TRBD1. From germline, CDR1 is SGHRS and CDR2 YFSETQ. The V segment lost 0 bases and the J segment 5 bases; nucleotides outside the gene matches: 6. The CDR3 extends over 16 amino acids. The CDR3 DNA follows: TGCGCCAGCAGCTTGGAGTACAGGGGGCCTGAAAACATTCAGTACTTC. Protein product: CASSLEYRGPENIQYF.